The TCR beta chain under discussion was sequenced for a study of OX40 agonist ivuxolimab in advanced cancers. As for the study in general: Participants, roughly 81% male, averaged roughly 59 years of age, ranging from roughly 20 to 80.

Using immunoSEQ multiplex PCR, the repertoire was profiled, and TCRdb retains in-frame clones only, with some absent. The sample records roughly 40,000 clones, 82% being singletons. CDR1 is SGHNT and CDR2 is YENEEA in the germline V gene. The CDR3 extends over 14 amino acids. The V and J ends lost 4 bases and 0 bases respectively, with 9 bases between them. This specimen was CD4+ or CD8+ T cells sorted from blood, taken in a trial of the OX40 agonist ivuxolimab. This sequence originates from an adult with an advanced solid tumor such as melanoma, head and neck, liver or kidney cancer. V usage is TRBV11-3 and J usage is TRBJ2-5; D is possibly TRBD1 (5 bases). The CDR3 loop is CASSSRQNQETQYF. CDR3 nucleotides: TGTGCCAGCAGCTCTAGACAGAACCAAGAGACCCAGTACTTC. Full variable domain (outside the CDR3, taken from reference TRBV11-3 and TRBJ2-5): EAGVVQSPRYKIIEKKQPVAFWCNPISGHNTLYWYLQNLGQGPELLIRYENEEAVDDSQLPKDRFSAERLKGVDSTLKIQPAELGDSAVYLCASSSRQNQETQYFGPGTRLLVL.